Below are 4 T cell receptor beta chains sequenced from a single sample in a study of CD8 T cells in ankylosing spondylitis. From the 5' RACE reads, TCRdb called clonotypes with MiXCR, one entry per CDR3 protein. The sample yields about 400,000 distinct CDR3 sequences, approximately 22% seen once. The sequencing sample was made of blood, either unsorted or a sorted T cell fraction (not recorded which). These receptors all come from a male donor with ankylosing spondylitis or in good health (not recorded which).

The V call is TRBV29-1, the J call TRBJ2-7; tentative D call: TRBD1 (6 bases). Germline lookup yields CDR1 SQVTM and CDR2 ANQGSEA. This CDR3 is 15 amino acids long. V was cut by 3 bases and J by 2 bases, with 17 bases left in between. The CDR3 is CSVEDTQGVAYEQYF. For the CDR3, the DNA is TGCAGCGTTGAGGATACACAGGGAGTAGCCTACGAGCAGTACTTC.

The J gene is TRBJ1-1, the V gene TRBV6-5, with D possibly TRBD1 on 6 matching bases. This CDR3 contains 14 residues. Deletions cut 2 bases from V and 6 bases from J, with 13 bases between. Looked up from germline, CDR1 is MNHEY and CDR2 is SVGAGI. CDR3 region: CASSYRLTGSEAFF. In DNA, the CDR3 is TGTGCCAGCAGTTACCGATTGACAGGTTCTGAAGCTTTCTTT.

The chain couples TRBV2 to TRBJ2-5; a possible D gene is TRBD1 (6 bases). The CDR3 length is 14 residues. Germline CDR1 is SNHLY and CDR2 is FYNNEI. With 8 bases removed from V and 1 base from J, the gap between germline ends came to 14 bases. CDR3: CASAHGGGQETQYF. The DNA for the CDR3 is TGTGCCAGCGCCCATGGGGGCGGCCAAGAGACCCAGTACTTC.

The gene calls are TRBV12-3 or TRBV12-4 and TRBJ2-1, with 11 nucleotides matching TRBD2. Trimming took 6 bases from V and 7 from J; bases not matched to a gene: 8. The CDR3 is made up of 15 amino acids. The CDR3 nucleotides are TGTGCCAGCAGCGTAGCGGGGGGGCGTAAGAATGAGCAGTTCTTC. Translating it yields CASSVAGGRKNEQFF.